This is a list of T cell receptor beta chains from one sample in a study of T-cell reconstitution after alpha-beta-depleted transplantation in children. TCRdb independently ran MiXCR on the PCR reads; one entry per CDR3 protein. The table shows around 270,000 distinct CDR3 sequences, with roughly a tenth occurring only once. Sequenced material: PBMCs, taken before TCRalphabeta/CD19-depleted stem cell transplant. These receptors all come from a boy younger than two with acute myeloid leukemia, due to receive a stem cell transplant. Each CDR3 is given with its conserved first and last residue. The D gene is left open where the match is weak. The listing skips clone size in some rows; elsewhere it reads once, few, many or a size class.

d_gene: -; abundance: many; j_gene: TRBJ2-2; v_gene: TRBV7-3; CDR3nt: TGTGCCAGCAGCCTACAGGGAAGAACCGGGGAGCTGTTTTTT; CDR3aa: CASSLQGRTGELFF
d_gene: -; abundance: many; j_gene: TRBJ2-1; v_gene: TRBV7-9; CDR3nt: TGTGCCAGCAGCCCAATCTCCTACAATGAGCAGTTCTTC; CDR3aa: CASSPISYNEQFF
d_gene: -; abundance: few; j_gene: TRBJ1-2; v_gene: TRBV12-3/TRBV12-4; CDR3nt: TGTGCCAGCAGTTTAACGGCAGCTTATAACTATGGCTACACCTTC; CDR3aa: CASSLTAAYNYGYTF
d_gene: TRBD2; abundance: -; j_gene: TRBJ2-7; v_gene: TRBV7-2; CDR3nt: TGTGCCAGCAGCCCAGGGACTAGCGGGGTCTACGAGCAGTACTTC; CDR3aa: CASSPGTSGVYEQYF
d_gene: TRBD2; abundance: many; j_gene: TRBJ2-5; v_gene: TRBV28; CDR3nt: TGTGCCAGCAGCGTCAGACCAGGTGGACTAGCGGGACGAAAAGAGACCCAGTACTTC; CDR3aa: CASSVRPGGLAGRKETQYF
d_gene: -; abundance: many; j_gene: TRBJ2-5; v_gene: TRBV28; CDR3nt: TGTGCCAGCAGTCCCCTATACAGGGAAGCCCAGTACTTC; CDR3aa: CASSPLYREAQYF
d_gene: -; abundance: many; j_gene: TRBJ1-3; v_gene: TRBV7-2; CDR3nt: TGTGCCAGCAGCTTACTGGGGGCGCGTGGAAACACCATATATTTT; CDR3aa: CASSLLGARGNTIYF
d_gene: -; abundance: few; j_gene: TRBJ2-3; v_gene: TRBV20-1; CDR3nt: TGCAGTGCTAGCGGTCCTAGCACAGATACGCAGTATTTT; CDR3aa: CSASGPSTDTQYF
d_gene: -; abundance: -; j_gene: TRBJ2-1; v_gene: TRBV27; CDR3nt: TGTACCAGCTGTTTATCTCCCCCTCTCGCGTCCTCCTACGATGAGCAGTTCTTC; CDR3aa: CTSCLSPPLASSYDEQFF
d_gene: TRBD2; abundance: many; j_gene: TRBJ2-5; v_gene: TRBV12-3/TRBV12-4; CDR3nt: TGTGCCAGCAGTCCGCAAGCGGGGCAAGAGACCCAGTACTTC; CDR3aa: CASSPQAGQETQYF
d_gene: TRBD1; abundance: many; j_gene: TRBJ2-1; v_gene: TRBV9; CDR3nt: TGTGCCAGCAGCCCACGGACAGGGGGCTGGAATGAGCAGTTCTTC; CDR3aa: CASSPRTGGWNEQFF
d_gene: TRBD2; abundance: many; j_gene: TRBJ2-5; v_gene: TRBV12-3/TRBV12-4; CDR3nt: TGTGCCAGCTGGATAGCGGGGCAAGAGACCCAGTACTTC; CDR3aa: CASWIAGQETQYF
d_gene: -; abundance: many; j_gene: TRBJ1-5; v_gene: TRBV6-5; CDR3nt: TGTGCCAGCAGTTACTCGATCCGGCCCAATCAGCCCCAGCATTTT; CDR3aa: CASSYSIRPNQPQHF
d_gene: TRBD1; abundance: many; j_gene: TRBJ2-3; v_gene: TRBV7-2; CDR3nt: TGTGCCAGCCGAGGGGGCGTATCAGATACGCAGTATTTT; CDR3aa: CASRGGVSDTQYF
d_gene: -; abundance: few; j_gene: TRBJ1-1; v_gene: TRBV7-2; CDR3nt: TGTGCCAGCAGCTTAGATCGGGGGGCTATCACTGAAGCTTTCTTT; CDR3aa: CASSLDRGAITEAFF
d_gene: TRBD1; abundance: -; j_gene: TRBJ1-2; v_gene: TRBV20-1; CDR3nt: TGCAGTGCTTGGGCGGGACAGGGTTACGGAAACTATGGCTACACCTTC; CDR3aa: CSAWAGQGYGNYGYTF
d_gene: -; abundance: many; j_gene: TRBJ2-7; v_gene: TRBV15; CDR3nt: TGTGCCACCAGCTTGACAGTCAGCTCCTACGAGCAGTACTTC; CDR3aa: CATSLTVSSYEQYF
d_gene: -; abundance: many; j_gene: TRBJ2-1; v_gene: TRBV21-1; CDR3nt: TGTGCCAGCCCACGGGACAGGGATCACTACAATGAGCAGTTCTTC; CDR3aa: CASPRDRDHYNEQFF
d_gene: -; abundance: few; j_gene: TRBJ2-5; v_gene: TRBV7-3; CDR3nt: TGTGCCAGCAGCTTAGTAGGTGGGAACCAAGAGACCCAGTACTTC; CDR3aa: CASSLVGGNQETQYF
d_gene: TRBD1; abundance: many; j_gene: TRBJ1-1; v_gene: TRBV28; CDR3nt: TGTGCCAGCAGTGAGGGACAGTTGAACACTGAAGCTTTCTTT; CDR3aa: CASSEGQLNTEAFF
d_gene: TRBD1; abundance: many; j_gene: TRBJ2-7; v_gene: TRBV5-1; CDR3nt: TGCGCCAGCAGCAGGGCGACAGGGGCTACCCACGAGCAGTACTTC; CDR3aa: CASSRATGATHEQYF
d_gene: -; abundance: many; j_gene: TRBJ1-4; v_gene: TRBV14; CDR3nt: TGTGCCAGCAGCCAAGGATTGGCAGCAACTAATGAAAAACTGTTTTTT; CDR3aa: CASSQGLAATNEKLFF
d_gene: TRBD2; abundance: many; j_gene: TRBJ2-1; v_gene: TRBV3-1; CDR3nt: TGTGCCAGCAGCCAAGGTAGCGGGAGCTATGAGCAGTTCTTC; CDR3aa: CASSQGSGSYEQFF
d_gene: TRBD1; abundance: -; j_gene: TRBJ1-5; v_gene: TRBV7-9; CDR3nt: TGTGCCAGCAGCTTAGACCCAGGGGGACATCAGCCCCAGCATTTT; CDR3aa: CASSLDPGGHQPQHF
d_gene: TRBD2; abundance: many; j_gene: TRBJ2-5; v_gene: TRBV28; CDR3nt: TGTGCCAGCAGACTAGCGGGAACCCAAGAGACCCAGTACTTC; CDR3aa: CASRLAGTQETQYF
d_gene: TRBD1; abundance: -; j_gene: TRBJ1-6; v_gene: TRBV6-1; CDR3nt: TGTGCCAGCAGCACGGACAGGGAGGATTCACCCCTCCACTTT; CDR3aa: CASSTDREDSPLHF
d_gene: TRBD2; abundance: many; j_gene: TRBJ2-3; v_gene: TRBV14; CDR3nt: TGTGCCAGCAGCCGCGGACTAGCGCAAGATACGCAGTATTTT; CDR3aa: CASSRGLAQDTQYF
d_gene: TRBD2; abundance: many; j_gene: TRBJ2-5; v_gene: TRBV24-1; CDR3nt: TGTGCCACCAGTGCCCGGACTAGCGGGGGGACCGAAGAGACCCAGTACTTC; CDR3aa: CATSARTSGGTEETQYF
d_gene: TRBD2; abundance: many; j_gene: TRBJ2-5; v_gene: TRBV5-1; CDR3nt: TGCGCCAGCAGGGAAAATAGCGGGGTTCAAGAGACCCAGTACTTC; CDR3aa: CASRENSGVQETQYF
d_gene: -; abundance: many; j_gene: TRBJ1-6; v_gene: TRBV10-3; CDR3nt: TGTGCCATCAGTGTGGACGGTTTTAATAATTCACCCCTCCACTTT; CDR3aa: CAISVDGFNNSPLHF
d_gene: -; abundance: -; j_gene: TRBJ1-2; v_gene: TRBV18; CDR3nt: TGTGCCAGCTCACCATCGCCGGGACCTGATAACTATGGCTACACCTTC; CDR3aa: CASSPSPGPDNYGYTF
d_gene: -; abundance: many; j_gene: TRBJ2-1; v_gene: TRBV10-3; CDR3nt: TGTGCCATCAGTGGCGGAACCTACAATGAGCAGTTCTTC; CDR3aa: CAISGGTYNEQFF
d_gene: -; abundance: -; j_gene: TRBJ2-2; v_gene: TRBV5-1; CDR3nt: TGCGCCAGCAGCTTCCACGAAACCGGGGAGCTGTTTTTT; CDR3aa: CASSFHETGELFF
d_gene: -; abundance: many; j_gene: TRBJ1-2; v_gene: TRBV20-1; CDR3nt: TGCAGTGCTAGAGGACAGCCGGAGTATTATGGCTACACCTTC; CDR3aa: CSARGQPEYYGYTF
d_gene: -; abundance: -; j_gene: TRBJ2-3; v_gene: TRBV6-5; CDR3nt: TGTGCCAGCAGTTACGATGGGGGAGGTTTCACAGATACGCAGTATTTT; CDR3aa: CASSYDGGGFTDTQYF
d_gene: -; abundance: -; j_gene: TRBJ2-7; v_gene: TRBV4-1; CDR3nt: TGCGCCAGCAGCCAAGATCACACAGGGTCTACCTACGAGCAGTACTTC; CDR3aa: CASSQDHTGSTYEQYF
d_gene: TRBD2; abundance: few; j_gene: TRBJ2-2; v_gene: TRBV7-7; CDR3nt: TGTGCTAGCAGCACTAGCGGGGCCCCCTTGGGGGAGCTGTTTTTT; CDR3aa: CASSTSGAPLGELFF
d_gene: -; abundance: few; j_gene: TRBJ2-3; v_gene: TRBV7-2; CDR3nt: TGTGCCAGCAGCCCCCGGCCGGAGGATACGCAGTATTTT; CDR3aa: CASSPRPEDTQYF
d_gene: -; abundance: many; j_gene: TRBJ2-7; v_gene: TRBV5-6; CDR3nt: TGTGCCAGCAGCCCTCCGGGACTCTGGGACGACGAGCAGTACTTC; CDR3aa: CASSPPGLWDDEQYF
d_gene: TRBD1; abundance: many; j_gene: TRBJ1-5; v_gene: TRBV4-3; CDR3nt: TGCGCCAGCAGCCAAGGGTTCAGGGGGCATCAGCCCCAGCATTTT; CDR3aa: CASSQGFRGHQPQHF
d_gene: -; abundance: many; j_gene: TRBJ2-1; v_gene: TRBV9; CDR3nt: TGTGCCAGCAGCGTAATAGGATCCTACAATGAGCAGTTCTTC; CDR3aa: CASSVIGSYNEQFF
d_gene: -; abundance: many; j_gene: TRBJ2-6; v_gene: TRBV7-8; CDR3nt: TGTGCCAGCAGCTTAGCCGGGATCCCTTCCTTCTCTGGGGCCAACGTCCTGACTTTC; CDR3aa: CASSLAGIPSFSGANVLTF
d_gene: -; abundance: many; j_gene: TRBJ2-2; v_gene: TRBV5-1; CDR3nt: TGCGCCAGCAGCTCAGGGGTCACCGGGGAGCTGTTTTTT; CDR3aa: CASSSGVTGELFF
d_gene: TRBD1; abundance: many; j_gene: TRBJ2-7; v_gene: TRBV7-2; CDR3nt: TGTGCCAGCAGCTTCAGGGGGTCCTCCTCTTTCGAGCAGTACTTC; CDR3aa: CASSFRGSSSFEQYF
d_gene: TRBD1; abundance: few; j_gene: TRBJ2-3; v_gene: TRBV28; CDR3nt: TGTGCCAGCAGTTCCCTGGGACAGAGGGCCACAGATACGCAGTATTTT; CDR3aa: CASSSLGQRATDTQYF
d_gene: TRBD1; abundance: many; j_gene: TRBJ1-2; v_gene: TRBV28; CDR3nt: TGTGCCAGCAGTTTAGGCTCCGGGACAGGAGGGGCTGGCTATGGCTACACCTTC; CDR3aa: CASSLGSGTGGAGYGYTF
d_gene: TRBD1; abundance: many; j_gene: TRBJ1-2; v_gene: TRBV29-1; CDR3nt: TGCAGCGTTGAAGGACAGGGGATCCTCCTTTCCTTC; CDR3aa: CSVEGQGILLSF
d_gene: -; abundance: many; j_gene: TRBJ1-4; v_gene: TRBV5-5; CDR3nt: TGTGCCAGCAGCTTACCAGGGGATCATGAAAAACTGTTTTTT; CDR3aa: CASSLPGDHEKLFF
d_gene: -; abundance: few; j_gene: TRBJ2-1; v_gene: TRBV12-3/TRBV12-4; CDR3nt: TGTGCCAGCAGTCCCCCTTTATACTATGAGCAGTTCTTC; CDR3aa: CASSPPLYYEQFF
d_gene: -; abundance: few; j_gene: TRBJ1-5; v_gene: TRBV5-1; CDR3nt: TGCGCCAGCAGCTTGGGCGGAGGGTCGGGAGGCAATCAGCCCCAGCATTTT; CDR3aa: CASSLGGGSGGNQPQHF
d_gene: TRBD1; abundance: many; j_gene: TRBJ2-3; v_gene: TRBV12-3/TRBV12-4; CDR3nt: TGTGCCAGCATCCGACAGGGGAGGAGTGCAGATACGCAGTATTTT; CDR3aa: CASIRQGRSADTQYF
d_gene: TRBD2; abundance: few; j_gene: TRBJ2-3; v_gene: TRBV7-2; CDR3nt: TGTGCCAGCAGCTTAGACGGCGGGGGTTCAGATACGCAGTATTTT; CDR3aa: CASSLDGGGSDTQYF
d_gene: TRBD1; abundance: many; j_gene: TRBJ2-7; v_gene: TRBV27; CDR3nt: TGTGCCTGCCCCAGGGACAGGGAATGGGACTACGAGCAGTACTTC; CDR3aa: CACPRDREWDYEQYF
d_gene: -; abundance: few; j_gene: TRBJ2-1; v_gene: TRBV29-1; CDR3nt: TGCAGCGTTGATCTAGGGAAGCGGCATGAGCAGTTCTTC; CDR3aa: CSVDLGKRHEQFF
d_gene: -; abundance: -; j_gene: TRBJ1-5; v_gene: TRBV30; CDR3nt: TGTGCCTGGAGTGTAAGTGGATATAGCAATCAGCCCCAGCATTTT; CDR3aa: CAWSVSGYSNQPQHF
d_gene: -; abundance: many; j_gene: TRBJ1-2; v_gene: TRBV7-9; CDR3nt: TGTGCCAGCAGCGACGCCTGGACCTTC; CDR3aa: CASSDAWTF
d_gene: -; abundance: few; j_gene: TRBJ2-7; v_gene: TRBV9; CDR3nt: TGTGCCAGCAGTCCCGAAGGGTCTCTAGACGAGCAGTACTTC; CDR3aa: CASSPEGSLDEQYF
d_gene: TRBD2; abundance: many; j_gene: TRBJ2-4; v_gene: TRBV6-2/TRBV6-3; CDR3nt: TGTGCCAGCAGTTCCAGGGACTACGCGTTAGCCAAAAACATTCAGTACTTC; CDR3aa: CASSSRDYALAKNIQYF